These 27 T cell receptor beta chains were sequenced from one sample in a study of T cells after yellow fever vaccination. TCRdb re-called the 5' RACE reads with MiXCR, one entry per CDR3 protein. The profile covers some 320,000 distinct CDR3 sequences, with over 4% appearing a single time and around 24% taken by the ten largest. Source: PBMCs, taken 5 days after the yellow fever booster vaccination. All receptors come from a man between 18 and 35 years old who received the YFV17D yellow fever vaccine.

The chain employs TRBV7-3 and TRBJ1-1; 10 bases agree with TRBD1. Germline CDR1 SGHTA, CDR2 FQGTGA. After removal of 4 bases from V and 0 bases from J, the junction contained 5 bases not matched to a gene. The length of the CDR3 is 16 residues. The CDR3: CASSSETGGVNTEAFF. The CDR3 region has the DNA TGTGCCAGCAGCTCAGAGACAGGGGGCGTGAACACTGAAGCTTTCTTT.

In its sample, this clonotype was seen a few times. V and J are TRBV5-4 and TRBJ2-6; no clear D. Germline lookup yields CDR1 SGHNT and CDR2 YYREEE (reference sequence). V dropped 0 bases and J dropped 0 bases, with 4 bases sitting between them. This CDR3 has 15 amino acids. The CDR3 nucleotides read TGTGCCAGCAGCTTGGCGGTCTCTGGGGCCAACGTCCTGACTTTC. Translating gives CASSLAVSGANVLTF.

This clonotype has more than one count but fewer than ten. CDR3 region: CASSLEQWTNLQETQYF. The CDR3 nucleotides are TGTGCCAGCAGCTTAGAGCAGTGGACTAACCTCCAAGAGACCCAGTACTTC. The rearrangement uses TRBV7-2 and TRBJ2-5, with TRBD2 as a possible D gene (6 bases). V dropped 1 base and J dropped 1 base, with 16 bases sitting between them. The CDR3 length is 17 residues. CDR1 SGHTA and CDR2 FQGNSA come from the germline V gene. Based on the CDR3 plus reference TRBV7-2 and TRBJ2-5, the full variable domain is GAGVSQSPSNKVTEKGKDVELRCDPISGHTALYWYRQSLGQGLEFLIYFQGNSAPDKSGLPSDRFSAERTGGSVSTLTIQRTQQEDSAVYLCASSLEQWTNLQETQYFGPGTRLLVL.

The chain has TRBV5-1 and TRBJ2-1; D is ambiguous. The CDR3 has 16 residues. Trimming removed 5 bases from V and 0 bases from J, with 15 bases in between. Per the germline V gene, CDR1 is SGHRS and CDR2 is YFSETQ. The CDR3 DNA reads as TGCGCCAGCAGGGGTCAAGGAGACAACTCCTACAATGAGCAGTTCTTC. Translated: CASRGQGDNSYNEQFF.

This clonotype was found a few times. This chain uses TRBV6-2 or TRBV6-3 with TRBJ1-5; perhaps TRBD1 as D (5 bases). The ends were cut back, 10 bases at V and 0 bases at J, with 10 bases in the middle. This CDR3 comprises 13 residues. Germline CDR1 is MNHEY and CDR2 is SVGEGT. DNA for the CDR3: TGTGCCATCCAACAGGATAGCAATCAGCCCCAGCATTTT. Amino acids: CAIQQDSNQPQHF.

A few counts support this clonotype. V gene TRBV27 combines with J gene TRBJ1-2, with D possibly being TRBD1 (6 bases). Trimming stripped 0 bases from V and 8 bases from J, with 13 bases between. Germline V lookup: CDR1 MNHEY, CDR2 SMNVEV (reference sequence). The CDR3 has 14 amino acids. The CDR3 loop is CASSLSNRAPGYTF. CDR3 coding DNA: TGTGCCAGCAGTTTATCGAACAGGGCTCCCGGCTACACCTTC.

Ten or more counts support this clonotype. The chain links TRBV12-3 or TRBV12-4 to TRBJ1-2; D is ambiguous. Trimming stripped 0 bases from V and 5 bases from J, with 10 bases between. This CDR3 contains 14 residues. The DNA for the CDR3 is TGTGCCAGCAGTTTAGCCACGGCCACATATGGCTACACCTTC. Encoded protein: CASSLATATYGYTF.

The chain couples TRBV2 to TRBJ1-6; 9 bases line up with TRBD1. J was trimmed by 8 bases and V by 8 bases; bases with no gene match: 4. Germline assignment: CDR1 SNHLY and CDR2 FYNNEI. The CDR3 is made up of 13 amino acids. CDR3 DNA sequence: TGTGCCAGCGGGGGACAGGGTCATTCACCCCTCCACTTT. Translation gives CASGGQGHSPLHF.

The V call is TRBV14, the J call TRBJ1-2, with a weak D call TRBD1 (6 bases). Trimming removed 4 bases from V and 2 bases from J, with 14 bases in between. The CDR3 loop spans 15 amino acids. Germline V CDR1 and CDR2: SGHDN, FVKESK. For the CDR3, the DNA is TGTGCCAGCAGCCCGGGGGCGGGATCCAACTATGGCTACACCTTC. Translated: CASSPGAGSNYGYTF.

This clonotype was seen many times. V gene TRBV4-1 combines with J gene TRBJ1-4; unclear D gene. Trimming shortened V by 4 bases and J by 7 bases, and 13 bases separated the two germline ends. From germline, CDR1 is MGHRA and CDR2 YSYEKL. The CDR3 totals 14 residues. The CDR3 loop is CASSPWERGEKLFF. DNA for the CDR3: TGCGCCAGCAGCCCTTGGGAGCGGGGTGAAAAACTGTTTTTT.

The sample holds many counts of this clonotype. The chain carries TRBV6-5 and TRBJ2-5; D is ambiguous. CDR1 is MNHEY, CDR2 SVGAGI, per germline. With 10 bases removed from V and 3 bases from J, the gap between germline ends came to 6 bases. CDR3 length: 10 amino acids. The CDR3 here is CAIMKETQYF. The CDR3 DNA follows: TGTGCCATAATGAAAGAGACCCAGTACTTC.

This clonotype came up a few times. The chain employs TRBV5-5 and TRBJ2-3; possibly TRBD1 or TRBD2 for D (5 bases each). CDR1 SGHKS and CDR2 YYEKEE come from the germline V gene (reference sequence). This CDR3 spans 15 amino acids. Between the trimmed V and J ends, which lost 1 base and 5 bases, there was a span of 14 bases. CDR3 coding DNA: TGTGCCAGCAGCTTGATACCGGGACGGGGAGATACGCAGTATTTT. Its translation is CASSLIPGRGDTQYF.

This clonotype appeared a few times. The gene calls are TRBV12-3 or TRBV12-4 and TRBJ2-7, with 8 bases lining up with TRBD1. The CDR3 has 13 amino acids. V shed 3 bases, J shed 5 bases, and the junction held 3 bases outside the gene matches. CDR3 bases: TGTGCCAGCAGTTTGGACAGGGCGGACGAGCAGTACGTC. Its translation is CASSLDRADEQYV.

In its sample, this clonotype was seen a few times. This CDR3 is CASSRPNEQFF. As DNA, the CDR3 is TGTGCCAGCAGCAGGCCGAATGAGCAGTTCTTC. This chain connects TRBV5-4 to TRBJ2-1, with no clear D. The CDR3 is 11 amino acids. Germline V gene sequence: CDR1 SGHNT, CDR2 YYREEE (reference sequence). Deletions cut 4 bases from V and 7 bases from J, with 6 bases between.

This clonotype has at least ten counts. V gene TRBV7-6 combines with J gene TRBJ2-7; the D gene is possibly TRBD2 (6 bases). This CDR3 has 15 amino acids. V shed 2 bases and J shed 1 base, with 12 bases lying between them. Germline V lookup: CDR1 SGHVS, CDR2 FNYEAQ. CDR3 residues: CASSLWGGSSYEQYF. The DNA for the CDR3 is TGTGCCAGCAGCTTATGGGGAGGCAGTTCCTACGAGCAGTACTTC.

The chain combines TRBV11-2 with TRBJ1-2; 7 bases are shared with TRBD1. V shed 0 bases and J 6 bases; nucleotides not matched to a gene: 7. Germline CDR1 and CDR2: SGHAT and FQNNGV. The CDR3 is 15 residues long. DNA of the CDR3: TGTGCCAGCAGCTTAGACCGGACAGGACGGGATGGCTACACCTTC. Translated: CASSLDRTGRDGYTF.

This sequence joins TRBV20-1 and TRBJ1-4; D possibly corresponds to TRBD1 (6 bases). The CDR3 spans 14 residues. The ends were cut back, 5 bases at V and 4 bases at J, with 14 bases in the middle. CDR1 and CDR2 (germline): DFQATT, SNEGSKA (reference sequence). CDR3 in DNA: TGCAGTGCTTCTCCGGGGGCAGATAATGAAAAACTGTTTTTT. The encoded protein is CSASPGADNEKLFF.

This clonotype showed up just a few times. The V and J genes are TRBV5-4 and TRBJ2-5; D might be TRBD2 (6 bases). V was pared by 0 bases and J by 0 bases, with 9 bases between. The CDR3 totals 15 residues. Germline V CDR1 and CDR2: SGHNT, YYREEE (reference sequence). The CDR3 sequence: CASSLGTIHQETQYF. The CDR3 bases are TGTGCCAGCAGCTTGGGGACTATCCACCAAGAGACCCAGTACTTC. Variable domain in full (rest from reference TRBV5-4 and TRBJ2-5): ETGVTQSPTHLIKTRGQQVTLRCSSQSGHNTVSWYQQALGQGPQFIFQYYREEENGRGNFPPRFSGLQFPNYSSELNVNALELDDSALYLCASSLGTIHQETQYFGPGTRLLVL.

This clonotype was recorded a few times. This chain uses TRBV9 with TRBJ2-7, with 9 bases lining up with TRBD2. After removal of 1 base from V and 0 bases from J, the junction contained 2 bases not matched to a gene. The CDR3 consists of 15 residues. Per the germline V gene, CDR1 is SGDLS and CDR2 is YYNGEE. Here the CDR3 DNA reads TGTGCCAGCAGCGTAAGTAGCGGGGGCTCCTACGAGCAGTACTTC. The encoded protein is CASSVSSGGSYEQYF.

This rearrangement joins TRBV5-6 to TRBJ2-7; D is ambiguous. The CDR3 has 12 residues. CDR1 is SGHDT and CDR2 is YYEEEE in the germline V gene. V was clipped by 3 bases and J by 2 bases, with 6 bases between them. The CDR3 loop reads CASSSAAYEQYV. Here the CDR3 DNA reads TGTGCCAGCAGCTCCGCCGCCTACGAGCAGTACGTC.

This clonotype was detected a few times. Here the CDR3 reads CASSPYAGSSYNEQFF. CDR3 in DNA: TGTGCCAGCTCACCATATGCAGGGAGCTCCTACAATGAGCAGTTCTTC. The J gene is TRBJ2-1, the V gene TRBV18; D assignment may be TRBD1 or TRBD2 (5 bases each). The V gene's germline CDR1 is KGHSH and CDR2 LQKENI. The CDR3 length is 16 residues. The germline V and J ends were trimmed by 2 bases and 0 bases, with 11 bases remaining between them.

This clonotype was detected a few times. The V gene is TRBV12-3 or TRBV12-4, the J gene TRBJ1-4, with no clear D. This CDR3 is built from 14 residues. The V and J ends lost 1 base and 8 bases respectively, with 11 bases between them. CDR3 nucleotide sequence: TGTGCCAGCAGTTTAGTCGGGGTCCCCGAAAAACTGTTTTTT. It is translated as CASSLVGVPEKLFF.

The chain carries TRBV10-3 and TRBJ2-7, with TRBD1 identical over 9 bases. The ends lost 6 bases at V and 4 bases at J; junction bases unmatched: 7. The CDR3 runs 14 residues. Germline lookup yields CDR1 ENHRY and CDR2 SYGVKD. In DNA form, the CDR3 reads TGTGCCATCAGGGCCGGGACAGGGATTTACGAGCAGTACTTC. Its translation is CAIRAGTGIYEQYF.

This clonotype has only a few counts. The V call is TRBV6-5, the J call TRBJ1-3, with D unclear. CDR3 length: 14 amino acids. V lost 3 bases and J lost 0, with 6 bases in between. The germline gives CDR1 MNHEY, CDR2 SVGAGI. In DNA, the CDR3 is TGTGCCAGCAGTTATAGGGACTCTGGAAACACCATATATTTT. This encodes CASSYRDSGNTIYF.

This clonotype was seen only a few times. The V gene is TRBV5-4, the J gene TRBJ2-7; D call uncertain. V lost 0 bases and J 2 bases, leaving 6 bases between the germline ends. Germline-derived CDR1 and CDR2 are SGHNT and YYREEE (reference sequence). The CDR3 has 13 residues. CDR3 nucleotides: TGTGCCAGCAGCTTGGGCATCCCCTACGAGCAGTACTTC. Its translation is CASSLGIPYEQYF.

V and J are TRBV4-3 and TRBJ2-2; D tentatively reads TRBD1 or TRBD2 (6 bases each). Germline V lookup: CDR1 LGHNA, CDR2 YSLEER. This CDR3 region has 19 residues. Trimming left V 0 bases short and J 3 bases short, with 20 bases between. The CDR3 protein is CASSQEWRGRAGDTGELFF. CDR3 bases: TGCGCCAGCAGCCAAGAATGGAGGGGCCGCGCAGGGGACACCGGGGAGCTGTTTTTT.

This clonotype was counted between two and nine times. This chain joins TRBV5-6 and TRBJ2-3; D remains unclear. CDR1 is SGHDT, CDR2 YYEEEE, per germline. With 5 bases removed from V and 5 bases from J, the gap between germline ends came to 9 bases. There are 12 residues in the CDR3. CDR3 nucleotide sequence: TGTGCCAGCAGGGGAATAGGAGATACGCAGTATTTT. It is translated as CASRGIGDTQYF.